The source of this TCR beta chain is a study of Ad26.COV2.S vaccination and SARS-CoV-2 variants. Study-wide points: Following vaccination, spike-specific CD8+ and CD4+ T cell responses reportedly exhibited substantial breadth.

Treatment described: about 20 received Ad26.COV2.S at low or high dose, single or two shots; 5 received placebo; per-sample allocation not given. Sampling took place 63 days after the first vaccine or placebo injection. After removal of 6 bases from V and 0 bases from J, the junction contained 3 bases not matched to a gene. Germline CDR1 MGHDK, CDR2 SYGVNS. This CDR3 spans 14 amino acids. The protocol was immunoSEQ multiplex PCR, while the TCRdb copy is restricted to in-frame clones and leaves out a portion. The repertoire holds about 350,000 clones, with 80% to 90% as singletons. Details on this clone: Its antigen remains unknown.

The sample was peripheral blood, taken in a trial of Ad26.COV2.S vaccine versus placebo. The genes are TRBV25-1 and TRBJ1-1; 8 positions match TRBD1. This TCR derives from a person between 18 and 59 years old who received the Ad26.COV2.S COVID-19 vaccine or a placebo. Here the CDR3 DNA reads TGTGCCAGCAGCCGACAGGGGTTGAACACTGAAGCTTTCTTT. This codes for CASSRQGLNTEAFF.